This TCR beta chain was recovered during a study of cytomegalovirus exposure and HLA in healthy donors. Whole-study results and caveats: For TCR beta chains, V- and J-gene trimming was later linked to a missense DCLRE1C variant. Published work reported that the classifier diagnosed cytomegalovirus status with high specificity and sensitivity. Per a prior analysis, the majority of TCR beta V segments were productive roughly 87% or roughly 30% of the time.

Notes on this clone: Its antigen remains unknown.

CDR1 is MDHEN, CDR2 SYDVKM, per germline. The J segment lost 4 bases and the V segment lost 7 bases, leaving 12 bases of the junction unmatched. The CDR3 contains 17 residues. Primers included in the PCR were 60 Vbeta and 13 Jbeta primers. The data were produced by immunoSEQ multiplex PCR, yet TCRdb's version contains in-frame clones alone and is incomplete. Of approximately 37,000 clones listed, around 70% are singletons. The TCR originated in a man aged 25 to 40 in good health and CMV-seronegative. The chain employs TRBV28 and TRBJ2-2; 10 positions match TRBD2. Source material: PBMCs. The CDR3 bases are TGTGCCAGCACCCTCTTCAGCTGGACTAGCGGCACCGGGGAGCTGTTTTTT. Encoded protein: CASTLFSWTSGTGELFF.